The rows below give T cell receptor beta chains drawn from one sample of a study of beta chain features in type 1 diabetes. Repertoires were generated with immunoSEQ multiplex PCR, while TCRdb's copy carries only in-frame clones and drops some. The profile shows 600,000 to 700,000 clones, roughly 12% of them singletons. The specimen sequenced was naive CD4+ T cells from blood. The receptors here all came from a man aged 30 to 39 with type 1 diabetes. The CDR3 runs from the conserved cysteine through the conserved F or W. Fields, in order: V gene, clone size, J gene, D gene, CDR3 protein, CDR3 DNA. A D gene is named only where the DNA matches it firmly. Expanded clones get a size class; other rows say once, few or many, or leave the size out.

TRBV25-1,few,TRBJ1-5,-,CASSDRVNQPQHF,TGTGCCAGCAGTGACAGGGTCAATCAGCCCCAGCATTTT
TRBV7-2,-,TRBJ1-2,-,CASSHPRIDGYTF,TGTGCCAGCAGCCACCCCCGGATAGACGGCTACACCTTC
TRBV7-2,few,TRBJ2-7,-,CASSFVRSTYEQYF,TGTGCCAGCAGCTTTGTCAGGAGCACCTACGAGCAGTACTTC
TRBV7-6,-,TRBJ1-1,-,CASSLGTTNTEAFF,TGTGCCAGCAGCTTAGGGACGACGAACACTGAAGCTTTCTTT
TRBV30,-,TRBJ2-7,-,CACSTLPLAYEQYF,TGTGCCTGTAGTACCCTGCCCCTCGCCTACGAGCAGTACTTC
TRBV7-2,few,TRBJ1-2,-,CASSSPQGPNTF,TGTGCCAGCAGCTCCCCCCAAGGACCCAACACCTTC
TRBV19,few,TRBJ1-2,-,CASSTIQGPNYGYTF,TGTGCCAGTAGTACTATACAGGGTCCTAACTATGGCTACACCTTC
TRBV7-9,few,TRBJ2-5,-,CASSAWTDQETQYF,TGTGCCAGCTCCGCATGGACGGACCAAGAGACCCAGTACTTC
TRBV11-2,-,TRBJ2-7,TRBD1,CASSAGPPGQGTYEQYF,TGTGCCAGCAGCGCTGGACCTCCGGGACAGGGAACCTACGAGCAGTACTTC
TRBV4-1,-,TRBJ1-1,-,CASSRHRGGGMNTEAFF,TGCGCCAGCAGCCGCCATCGGGGAGGGGGGATGAACACTGAAGCTTTCTTT
TRBV2,-,TRBJ1-1,TRBD1,CASSGQGSTEAFF,TGTGCCAGCAGTGGACAGGGCAGCACTGAAGCTTTCTTT
TRBV7-9,few,TRBJ2-7,TRBD1,CASSPKGSRTGSYEQYF,TGTGCCAGCAGCCCCAAAGGGAGTCGGACAGGGTCCTACGAGCAGTACTTC
TRBV5-1,few,TRBJ2-5,-,CASQPSGTNQETQYF,TGCGCCAGCCAACCTTCCGGGACAAACCAAGAGACCCAGTACTTC
TRBV6-1,few,TRBJ2-3,-,CASSEYQQYTDTQYF,TGTGCCAGCAGTGAATATCAGCAGTACACAGATACGCAGTATTTT
TRBV6-6,-,TRBJ2-7,TRBD1,CASRNRGEGEQYF,TGTGCCAGCAGGAACAGGGGGGAAGGCGAGCAGTACTTC
TRBV5-6,few,TRBJ2-2,-,CASSAGPRNTGELFF,TGTGCCAGCAGCGCTGGCCCTCGAAACACCGGGGAGCTGTTTTTT
TRBV6-5,-,TRBJ1-5,-,CASSYSSAGIGQPQHF,TGTGCCAGCAGTTACTCGAGTGCAGGGATCGGGCAGCCCCAGCATTTT
TRBV9,few,TRBJ2-3,-,CASGRMEDTQYF,TGTGCCAGCGGTCGTATGGAAGATACGCAGTATTTT
TRBV11-2,few,TRBJ1-2,-,CASSLGPIGAGYTF,TGTGCCAGCAGCTTAGGACCTATAGGGGCCGGCTACACCTTC
TRBV11-3,few,TRBJ1-6,-,CASSFPLTRSPLHF,TGTGCCAGCAGCTTCCCCTTGACGCGTTCACCCCTCCACTTT
TRBV7-9,few,TRBJ2-2,-,CASSLSEAGTGELFF,TGTGCCAGCAGCTTATCCGAGGCGGGCACCGGGGAGCTGTTTTTT
TRBV6-1,-,TRBJ2-1,TRBD2,CASIRGGPEQFF,TGTGCCAGCATTCGGGGGGGGCCGGAGCAGTTCTTC
TRBV7-9,many,TRBJ2-1,-,CASSLVLSGEIQFF,TGTGCCAGCAGCTTAGTTTTATCGGGAGAGATCCAGTTCTTC
TRBV6-5,few,TRBJ2-1,TRBD2,CASRLAGTHEQFF,TGTGCCAGCCGACTAGCGGGGACGCATGAGCAGTTCTTC